This T cell receptor (beta chain) was recovered during a study of OX40 agonist ivuxolimab in advanced cancers. Some background on the complete study: Ivuxolimab, which targeted the costimulatory receptor OX40 (CD134), was an agonistic, fully human IgG2 monoclonal antibody. Intravenous ivuxolimab was administered to patients every 2 weeks at six dose levels: 0.01, 0.1, 0.3, 1.5, 3 and 10 mg/kg. Of the approximately 50 dose-escalation patients, hepatocellular carcinoma was present in roughly 19, melanoma in approximately 15, renal cell carcinoma in 9 and head and neck cancer in 9. The dose-escalation cohort was roughly 83% male with a mean age of around 62 years, ranging from roughly 20 to 85. Prior anti-PD-1, anti-PD-L1 or anti-CTLA-4 therapy was permitted, and checkpoint inhibitors had been received by around 40% of dose-escalation patients. Partial responses occurred in three dose-escalation patients, of whom one had hepatocellular carcinoma and two had cutaneous melanoma. The point of sequencing TCRbeta in the periphery was to test whether ivuxolimab changed TCR sequence diversity and drove clonal T-cell expansion. The paper covers the monotherapy dose-escalation part of the phase I ivuxolimab trial, which included N ≈ 52 patients. Overall study outcomes, separate from this receptor: Partial responders in the 0.1-3.0 mg/kg groups had among the lowest normalized peripheral clonal expansion, especially among CD8+ T cells. Low levels of normalized T-cell clonal expansion were also seen in some patients who did not respond. After ivuxolimab, more expanded clones were found on average in CD8+ T cells than in CD4+ T cells. The antigen specificity of the peripheral T cells that underwent clonal expansion was not determined. At doses of 0.1 to 3.0 mg/kg, clonal expansion of both CD4+ and CD8+ blood T cells was observed from baseline to week 6.

The trial excluded patients who had a history of autoimmune disease or were on systemic immunosuppression. Peripheral blood for TCR sequencing was collected from all dose cohorts at baseline, on cycle 4 day 1, and on cycle 7 day 1. The samples were taken from a phase I, first-in-human, multicenter, open-label dose-escalation trial of ivuxolimab. Adults with locally advanced or metastatic melanoma, renal cell, hepatocellular, or head and neck squamous cell carcinoma were enrolled in the trial. Before TCR sequencing, CD4+ and CD8+ T cells were separately sorted from peripheral blood. Worth noting for this clone: This clone's antigen is unknown. Base-call qualities are not available, and no considerably larger clone is one nucleotide away.

Genomic DNA was extracted from sorted cells for sequencing of the TCRbeta CDR3 region. The immunoSEQ Assay was used for sequencing of TCRbeta CDR3 regions. TCRdb took over this immuneACCESS table, retaining in-frame rearrangements with V and J assigned. Such tables are incomplete; in checked studies, under half of the missing clones stem from an unresolved V gene, and the remainder is unexplained. For this sample the table gives about 60,000 clones, of which approximately 86% were detected only once. In total, the top ten clones hold roughly 12% of the sample. The input for sequencing was CD4+ or CD8+ T cells sorted from blood, taken in a trial of the OX40 agonist ivuxolimab. This clonotype originated in an adult with an advanced solid tumor such as melanoma, head and neck, liver or kidney cancer.

The sequence in DNA is TGTGCCAGCAGCCCCGGGGGCTACGAGCAGTACTTC. This is translated as CASSPGGYEQYF. The sequence is built from TRBV7-9 and TRBJ2-5, and possibly TRBD2, on 6 matching bases. The closer fit of TRBJ2-7 to the DNA end suggests the J call may be wrong. In the germline V gene (reference sequence), CDR1 corresponds to SEHNR and CDR2 to FQNEAQ. The cysteine opens and the phenylalanine closes a CDR3 of 12 amino acids. This entry keeps only the CDR3 DNA: 36 bases, framed from base 1.